The 27 T cell receptor beta chains reported below all come from one sample, sequenced in a study of blood T cell repertoires in COVID-19. The method was immunoSEQ multiplex PCR; TCRdb's version includes in-frame clones alone and lacks a portion of them. This table holds just under 65,000 clones, around 76% found once. The material sequenced was peripheral blood. Receptors originate from a human donor in a cohort sampled during active COVID-19.

This clone has only a few counts. J is TRBJ1-1 and V is TRBV5-1; 8 nucleotides align to TRBD1. Germline V CDR1 and CDR2: SGHRS, YFSETQ. Trimming removed 3 bases from V and 5 bases from J; junction bases left unmatched: 9. CDR3 size: 15 residues. The CDR3 reads CASSSGTGRWTEAFF. In DNA, the CDR3 is TGCGCCAGCAGCTCGGGGACAGGAAGATGGACTGAAGCTTTCTTT. The variable domain in full, completed from reference TRBV5-1 and TRBJ1-1, reads KAGVTQTPRYLIKTRGQQVTLSCSPISGHRSVSWYQQTPGQGLQFLFEYFSETQRNKGNFPGRFSGRQFSNSRSEMNVSTLELGDSALYLCASSSGTGRWTEAFFGQGTRLTVV.

The chain combines TRBV3-1 (or the pseudogene TRBV3-2) with TRBJ1-6; the D is unclear. Trimming cost V 3 bases and J 3 bases, with 9 bases left between them. The germline CDR1 and CDR2 sequences are LGHDT and YNNKEL (reference sequence). This CDR3 spans 15 amino acids. In nucleotides, the CDR3 is TGTGCCAGCAGCCAGATCAGCGTCTATAATTCACCCCTCCACTTT. It codes for CASSQISVYNSPLHF.

A single count supports this clone. This chain uses TRBV2 with TRBJ1-1, with 10 bases identical to TRBD1. Trimming at V came to 6 bases and at J to 5 bases, leaving 3 bases not matched to a gene. CDR3 length: 13 amino acids. Germline loops: CDR1 SNHLY, CDR2 FYNNEI. The CDR3 spells CASRGDRGTEAFF. In DNA form, the CDR3 reads TGTGCCAGCAGGGGGGACAGGGGAACTGAAGCTTTCTTT.

The chain carries TRBV6-6 and TRBJ2-7; no clear D gene. CDR3 length equals 11 residues. The germline V and J ends were trimmed by 4 bases and 3 bases, with 4 bases remaining between them. CDR1 and CDR2 from the germline V gene are MNHNY and SVGAGI (reference sequence). The DNA for the CDR3 is TGTGCCAGCAGTTCCTACTACGAGCAGTACTTC. Protein product: CASSSYYEQYF.

The table lists this clone with a few counts. The chain has TRBV18 and TRBJ2-5; TRBD2 might be the D (7 bases). Germline CDR1 reads KGHSH; CDR2 reads LQKENI. The V and J ends lost 1 base and 4 bases respectively, with 19 bases between them. The CDR3 is made up of 17 amino acids. Here the CDR3 reads CASSPLSTRGAPETQYF. The CDR3 coding sequence is TGTGCCAGCTCACCACTTTCCACTCGGGGGGCCCCAGAGACCCAGTACTTC.

In this sample, this clone turned up once. The chain joins TRBV11-1 to TRBJ2-3; TRBD1 matches at 10 bases. This CDR3 spans 15 amino acids. Germline CDR1 and CDR2: SGHAT and FQDESV (reference sequence). Trimming removed 3 bases from V and 2 bases from J; junction bases left unmatched: 2. The CDR3 coding sequence is TGTGCCAGCAGCTTGGGGACAGGGGCCACAGATACGCAGTATTTT. This sequence encodes CASSLGTGATDTQYF.

The J gene is TRBJ2-3, the V gene TRBV7-8; 7 positions match TRBD2. CDR3 size: 14 residues. Germline CDR1 SGHVS, CDR2 FQNEAQ. V shed 6 bases, J shed 6 bases, and the junction held 9 bases outside the gene matches. CDR3 in amino acids: CASRQAGIEDTQYF. As DNA, the CDR3 is TGTGCCAGCAGACAAGCGGGGATCGAGGATACGCAGTATTTT.

This rearrangement joins TRBV2 to TRBJ2-3, with a tentative D call TRBD2 (6 bases). CDR1 is SNHLY and CDR2 is FYNNEI in the germline V gene. V was trimmed by 3 bases and J by 1 base, leaving 14 bases between them. This CDR3 contains 16 residues. The CDR3 spells CASSDEGLGGTDTQYF. In nucleotides, the CDR3 is TGTGCCAGCAGTGATGAGGGACTCGGGGGCACAGATACGCAGTATTTT. Full variable domain (rest looked up from reference TRBV2 and TRBJ2-3): EPEVTQTPSHQVTQMGQEVILRCVPISNHLYFYWYRQILGQKVEFLVSFYNNEISEKSEIFDDQFSVERPDGSNFTLKIRSTKLEDSAMYFCASSDEGLGGTDTQYFGPGTRLTVL.

The chain is built from TRBV9 and TRBJ2-5, with a tentative D call TRBD1 (6 bases). Trimming took 4 bases from V and 5 from J, leaving 12 bases between them. Germline CDR1 reads SGDLS; CDR2 reads YYNGEE. The CDR3 spans 13 residues. The CDR3 loop reads CASSIRTGETQYF. In DNA, the CDR3 is TGTGCCAGCAGCATTCGAACAGGGGAGACCCAGTACTTC.

This clone appeared a single time. The chain has TRBV29-1 and TRBJ2-7; TRBD2 might be the D (5 bases). Trimming took 7 bases from V and 5 from J, leaving 15 bases between them. Germline V gene lookup returns CDR1 SQVTM and CDR2 ANQGSEA. The CDR3 contains 12 residues. The CDR3 DNA reads as TGCAGCGCCCGGACTGGCCGGGACGAGCAGTACTTC. Its translation is CSARTGRDEQYF.

The chain combines TRBV19 with TRBJ2-7; tentatively, D is TRBD2 (6 bases). Between the trimmed V and J ends, which lost 0 bases and 4 bases, there was a span of 13 bases. This CDR3 region has 15 residues. Germline V gives CDR1 LNHDA, CDR2 SQIVND (reference sequence). This CDR3 is CASSIDLGGQYEQYF. CDR3 in DNA: TGTGCCAGTAGTATAGATCTCGGGGGTCAATACGAGCAGTACTTC.

This chain joins TRBV3-1 (or the pseudogene TRBV3-2) and TRBJ2-7; the match to TRBD1 covers 8 bases. Germline CDR1 LGHDT, CDR2 YNNKEL (reference sequence). The CDR3 consists of 15 residues. The V gene end was trimmed by 1 base and the J gene end by 3 bases; junction bases not matched to a gene: 5. This CDR3 reads CASSQGGGQGYEQYF. The CDR3 DNA sequence: TGTGCCAGCAGCCAAGGAGGAGGACAGGGCTACGAGCAGTACTTC.

V usage is TRBV5-4 and J usage is TRBJ1-1; no reliable D call. V shed 2 bases and J shed 1 base, with 9 bases lying between them. Germline V CDR1 and CDR2: SGHNT, YYREEE (reference sequence). The CDR3 loop spans 14 amino acids. CDR3: CASSFGVGNTEAFF. As DNA, the CDR3 is TGTGCCAGCAGCTTCGGGGTGGGGAACACTGAAGCTTTCTTT.

V is TRBV12-5 and J is TRBJ1-1; D is possibly TRBD1 (6 bases). The V gene lost 4 bases and the J gene lost 5 bases, with 14 bases spanning the gap. The CDR3 is 14 amino acids. CDR1 is LGHNT and CDR2 is FRNRAP in the germline V gene. CDR3 protein: CASGWGGERTEAFF. In nucleotides, the CDR3 is TGTGCTAGTGGTTGGGGGGGCGAACGAACTGAAGCTTTCTTT.

This clone was detected a few times. The chain carries TRBV10-3 and TRBJ1-1; the D gene is possibly TRBD1 (6 bases). V lost 0 bases and J lost 6, with 11 bases in between. The CDR3 has 14 amino acids. Germline values: CDR1 ENHRY, CDR2 SYGVKD. The CDR3 is CAISESRGGAEAFF. The CDR3 nucleotides read TGTGCCATCAGTGAGTCCAGAGGGGGGGCTGAAGCTTTCTTT.

The rearrangement uses TRBV6-2 or TRBV6-3 and TRBJ2-5; the D gene is possibly TRBD1 (6 bases). Trimming removed 3 bases from V and 7 bases from J, with 15 bases in between. Germline loops: CDR1 MNHEY, CDR2 SVGEGT. This CDR3 is built from 14 residues. Here the CDR3 reads CASSYSAGARTQYF. DNA of the CDR3: TGTGCCAGCAGTTATTCCGCAGGGGCCAGGACCCAGTACTTC.

This chain connects TRBV4-2 to TRBJ2-6; possibly TRBD2 for D (7 bases). The V end lost 4 bases, the J end lost 0 bases, and 19 bases lay between the germline ends. The CDR3 is made up of 19 amino acids. CDR1 LGHNA and CDR2 YNFKEQ come from the germline V gene. The CDR3 DNA sequence: TGTGCCAGCAGCCTAGGGGGTACGGGGGGCCTCTCTGGGGCCAACGTCCTGACTTTC. Translating it yields CASSLGGTGGLSGANVLTF.

The V gene is TRBV5-4, the J gene TRBJ2-3; 10 bases agree with TRBD2. V dropped 0 bases and J dropped 9; count of bases not matched to a gene: 4. Germline CDR1 reads SGHNT; CDR2 reads YYREEE (reference sequence). This CDR3 is built from 14 residues. CDR3 loop: CASSLELAGNTQYF. The CDR3 nucleotides read TGTGCCAGCAGCTTGGAACTAGCGGGGAACACGCAGTATTTT. Supplemented by reference TRBV5-4 and TRBJ2-3, the full variable domain reads ETGVTQSPTHLIKTRGQQVTLRCSSQSGHNTVSWYQQALGQGPQFIFQYYREEENGRGNFPPRFSGLQFPNYSSELNVNALELDDSALYLCASSLELAGNTQYFGPGTRLTVL.

For the CDR3, the DNA is TGTGCCAGCAGCTTACAGGGTTGGGGGCTACCGGGACAGGGGAACGAGCAGTACTTC. Its translation is CASSLQGWGLPGQGNEQYF. The gene calls are TRBV11-2 and TRBJ2-7; 10 nucleotides agree with TRBD1. Germline assignment: CDR1 SGHAT and CDR2 FQNNGV. V shed 2 bases, J shed 5 bases, and the junction held 18 bases outside the gene matches. CDR3 size: 19 residues.

The chain has TRBV5-1 and TRBJ1-3; D is ambiguous. The germline V gene has CDR1 SGHRS and CDR2 YFSETQ. The CDR3 spans 11 residues. Deletions cut 5 bases from V and 3 bases from J, with 3 bases between. The CDR3 bases are TGCGCCAGCAGTATTGGAAACACCATATATTTT. This codes for CASSIGNTIYF.

The chain employs TRBV7-3 and TRBJ1-1; maybe TRBD1 (5 bases). In germline, CDR1 is SGHTA, CDR2 FQGTGA. V was clipped by 4 bases and J by 1 base, with 7 bases between them. This CDR3 comprises 13 residues. CDR3 DNA sequence: TGTGCCAGCAGCTACGACAGGAACACTGAAGCTTTCTTT. Its protein product is CASSYDRNTEAFF.

The count of this clone is one. The chain is built from TRBV30 and TRBJ1-5; 11 bases are a match to TRBD1. The CDR3 covers 15 residues. Germline CDR1 GTSNPN, CDR2 SVGIG (reference sequence). V was clipped by 4 bases and J by 1 base; unmatched bases: 3. The CDR3, as DNA: TGTGCCTGGAACAGGGACAGGGGGAGCAATCAGCCCCAGCATTTT. Encoded protein: CAWNRDRGSNQPQHF.

This clone has more than one count but fewer than ten. This chain links TRBV2 with TRBJ2-7; 9 nucleotides match TRBD1. V lost 7 bases to trimming and J lost 1 base; unmatched junction nucleotides: 8. The germline CDR1 and CDR2 sequences are SNHLY and FYNNEI. This CDR3 spans 15 amino acids. DNA of the CDR3: TGTGCCAGCATTCGGGACAGGGCTGCTTCCTACGAGCAGTACTTC. Encoded protein: CASIRDRAASYEQYF.

This sequence joins TRBV5-1 and TRBJ2-1; D ambiguous. The V gene's germline CDR1 is SGHRS and CDR2 YFSETQ. There are 15 residues in the CDR3. V shed 1 base and J shed 10 bases, with 18 bases lying between them. CDR3 sequence: CASSLNLENGAEQFF. The CDR3 DNA is TGCGCCAGCAGCTTGAATCTGGAGAATGGTGCGGAGCAGTTCTTC.

The chain has TRBV5-1 and TRBJ2-3; D may be TRBD1 (5 bases). This CDR3 comprises 14 residues. V lost 1 base and J lost 2, with 8 bases in between. Germline loops: CDR1 SGHRS, CDR2 YFSETQ. The CDR3 sequence is CASSLNGHTDTQYF. DNA of the CDR3: TGCGCCAGCAGCTTGAACGGACACACAGATACGCAGTATTTT.

The chain recombines TRBV2 with TRBJ2-7; D is perhaps TRBD1 (6 bases). This CDR3 has 13 amino acids. Germline CDR1 is SNHLY and CDR2 is FYNNEI. The V gene lost 7 bases and the J gene lost 1 base, with 11 bases spanning the gap. Here the CDR3 reads CASIGGRSYEQYF. The CDR3 coding sequence is TGTGCCAGCATTGGGGGCAGATCCTACGAGCAGTACTTC. Combining the CDR3 with reference TRBV2 and TRBJ2-7 gives the whole variable domain EPEVTQTPSHQVTQMGQEVILRCVPISNHLYFYWYRQILGQKVEFLVSFYNNEISEKSEIFDDQFSVERPDGSNFTLKIRSTKLEDSAMYFCASIGGRSYEQYFGPGTRLTVT.

A single count supports this clone. J is TRBJ2-5 and V is TRBV5-5; D ambiguous. Germline V gene data show CDR1 as SGHKS and CDR2 as YYEKEE (reference sequence). Between the trimmed V and J ends, which lost 0 bases and 4 bases, there was a span of 13 bases. This CDR3 has 15 residues. The chain's CDR3 is CASSLEEWVSETQYF. For the CDR3, the DNA is TGTGCCAGCAGCTTGGAGGAGTGGGTCTCAGAGACCCAGTACTTC.